This TCR beta chain was sequenced during a study of blood T cell repertoires in COVID-19 (dated by TCRdb to about 2020). Background on the whole study: Samples from collaborators originated in the United States, Italy and Spain and spanned both the acute and convalescent phases of COVID-19. The prospective study material was composed of cDNA or gDNA derived from T cells, B-cell-depleted T cells, or PBMCs. The dataset comprised deeply sampled blood TCRbeta repertoires from subjects exposed to, actively infected with, or recovered from COVID-19. The repertoires were released in a freely available public database meant as a resource for research on the immune response to SARS-CoV-2. Samples were obtained from the ongoing ImmuneRACE study (first 160 participants) and from about 1,300 subjects provided by 6 global collaborators. The sample metadata nearly always contained a de-identified subject ID, COVID-19 status, age in years and sex. Where available, HLA class I and class II types were obtained from metadata supplied by the sample provider rather than from assay-based typing. General findings and caveats noted by the study authors: How much clinical and demographic metadata was included differed by source and by participant, and the metadata was provided uncurated.

Taken from the germline V gene, the CDR1 and CDR2 loops are MDHEN and SYDVKM. The germline V end is reduced by 4 bases and the J end by 7 bases; junction bases left unmatched: 2. The CDR3, cysteine through phenylalanine, is 15 amino acids long. Of the read, only the CDR3 DNA is kept; its 45 bases are in frame from base 1. TCRbeta CDR3 regions were amplified from genomic DNA by means of the immunoSEQ Assay, a bias-controlled multiplex PCR. Processing in the source paper ran as follows. The number of nucleated cells in each sample was estimated from the amplification of reference gene primers within the assay. Sequence reads were collapsed and filtered to measure the absolute abundance of every unique TCRbeta CDR3 rearrangement. Productive Simpson clonality was computed per sample as the square root of Simpson's diversity index over productive rearrangements. TCRdb took this table from immuneACCESS and kept in-frame rearrangements with V and J called. Such tables lack part of the clones; where checked against another copy, unresolved V genes explain under half of the gap, and the rest is unexplained. D and trimming come from the DNA, and the V and J calls and clone size come from that table. For this sample the table gives roughly 200,000 clones, of which 82% were detected only once. The ten largest clones take up less than 9.5% of the sample.

One collaborating source in Seattle enrolled patients during active infection and followed them longitudinally through the course of disease. The collaborating institutions used their own protocols to collect whole blood in K2EDTA tubes. For TCRbeta analysis, collaborators shipped samples in one of three forms: frozen whole blood, isolated PBMCs, or DNA extracted from either of those sample types. In the case of this clone: Its binding antigen is unknown. Base qualities are not at hand, and no much larger clone is one base apart.

The sequencing sample was made of peripheral blood. The chain couples TRBV28 to TRBJ2-1; 15 central bases correspond to TRBD2. The sequence derives from a woman aged 55-70 years with COVID-19, enrolled during active disease. The CDR3 amino acid sequence is: CASSSGTSGRNEQFF. The nucleotides read TGTGCCAGCAGTTCCGGGACTAGCGGGAGGAATGAGCAGTTCTTC.